The 30 T cell receptor beta chains reported below all come from one sample, sequenced in a study of cytomegalovirus exposure and HLA in healthy donors. The primer mix had 60 Vbeta and 13 Jbeta primers. Repertoires were generated with immunoSEQ multiplex PCR, while TCRdb's copy carries only in-frame clones and drops some. Here the sample spans 150,000 to 160,000 clones, more than 75% being singletons. Sequencing input: PBMCs. The source is a man aged 25-45 years in good health and CMV-seropositive.

The chain carries TRBV6-1 and TRBJ1-2; a weak D match, TRBD1 (6 bases). Trimming took 8 bases from V and 4 from J, leaving 17 bases between them. The CDR3 length is 14 residues. CDR1 is MNHNS and CDR2 is SASEGT in the germline V gene. The CDR3: CASLPGTWFYGYTF. CDR3 nucleotide sequence: TGTGCCAGCCTCCCCGGGACATGGTTCTATGGCTACACCTTC.

The rearrangement links TRBV28 to TRBJ2-5, with 8 bases aligning to TRBD1. The V and J ends lost 8 bases and 5 bases, in that order; junction bases with no gene match: 7. The CDR3 spans 13 residues. Germline V gives CDR1 MDHEN, CDR2 SYDVKM. This CDR3 is CASGGQGGETQYF. As DNA, the CDR3 is TGTGCCAGCGGAGGACAGGGAGGCGAGACCCAGTACTTC. The variable domain in full, completed from reference TRBV28 and TRBJ2-5, reads DVKVTQSSRYLVKRTGEKVFLECVQDMDHENMFWYRQDPGLGLRLIYFSYDVKMKEKGDIPEGYSVSREKKERFSLILESASTNQTSMYLCASGGQGGETQYFGPGTRLLVL.

CDR3 region: CSARAGGEQYF. As DNA, the CDR3 is TGCAGTGCTAGAGCCGGGGGAGAGCAGTACTTC. V gene TRBV20-1 combines with J gene TRBJ2-7; tentative D call: TRBD2 (6 bases). Trimming took off 1 base at V and 7 bases at J, with 8 bases between the two ends. Germline V CDR1 and CDR2: DFQATT, SNEGSKA (reference sequence). CDR3 length: 11 amino acids.

This sequence joins TRBV6-6 and TRBJ2-3; TRBD2 aligns across 14 bases. Per the germline V gene, CDR1 is MNHNY and CDR2 is SVGAGI (reference sequence). The CDR3 contains 16 residues. J gave up 7 bases and V 2 bases, and 5 bases lay outside the gene matches. CDR3 DNA: TGTGCCAGCAGTTACCCGGGACTAGCGGGAGAGCATACGCAGTATTTT. Translation gives CASSYPGLAGEHTQYF.

Of note for this clone: Compared with germline, one end of the junction differs, possibly owing to a read error. Other DNA sequences in the sample encode the same CDR3. The gene calls are TRBV11-2 and TRBJ1-1; D is uncertain. Germline V gene data show CDR1 as SGHAT and CDR2 as FQNNGV. The CDR3 totals 13 residues. The CDR3 sequence: CASAGPRGTEAFF. CDR3 in DNA: TGTGCCAGTGCGGGCCCTAGAGGCACTGAAGCCTTCTTT.

This clone appeared a few times. The chain links TRBV19 to TRBJ1-2, with D possibly matching TRBD1 (5 bases). The CDR3 loop spans 15 amino acids. With 4 bases removed from V and 0 bases from J, the gap between germline ends came to 12 bases. Germline V gene data show CDR1 as LNHDA and CDR2 as SQIVND (reference sequence). The CDR3 DNA reads TGTGCCAGTAGTACAGCGGGGGGGGCTAACTATGGCTACACCTTC. Its protein is CASSTAGGANYGYTF. Drawing the rest from reference TRBV19 and TRBJ1-2, the complete variable domain is DGGITQSPKYLFRKEGQNVTLSCEQNLNHDAMYWYRQDPGQGLRLIYYSQIVNDFQKGDIAEGYSVSREKKESFPLTVTSAQKNPTAFYLCASSTAGGANYGYTFGSGTRLTVV.

This clone was seen just once. The V call is TRBV27, the J call TRBJ2-7, with 9 nucleotides matching TRBD2. The CDR3 contains 20 residues. The ends lost 5 bases at V and 5 bases at J; junction bases unmatched: 25. From germline, CDR1 is MNHEY and CDR2 SMNVEV (reference sequence). CDR3 DNA sequence: TGTGCCAGCAGTCCCATAAGGAATATGGTTCGGCGGGAGGGTTTCGACGAGCAGTACTTC. Protein sequence: CASSPIRNMVRREGFDEQYF.

V usage is TRBV29-1 and J usage is TRBJ2-2; 11 bases are a match to TRBD1. The CDR3 loop spans 15 amino acids. The germline CDR1 and CDR2 sequences are SQVTM and ANQGSEA. Trimming removed 4 bases from V and 4 bases from J; junction bases left unmatched: 5. The CDR3 bases are TGCAGCGTTGCAGGTGGGACAGGGGGCACCGGGGAGCTGTTTTTT. Amino acids: CSVAGGTGGTGELFF.

The gene calls are TRBV27 and TRBJ2-1; unclear D gene. The V end lost 5 bases, the J end lost 0 bases, and 11 bases lay between the germline ends. CDR3 size: 15 residues. Germline-derived CDR1 and CDR2 are MNHEY and SMNVEV (reference sequence). CDR3 sequence reads: CASSITESSYNEQFF. The DNA for the CDR3 is TGTGCCAGCAGTATCACAGAGAGCTCCTACAATGAGCAGTTCTTC.

This chain uses TRBV29-1 with TRBJ2-7; 10 nucleotides align to TRBD1. The CDR3 consists of 14 residues. Per the germline V gene, CDR1 is SQVTM and CDR2 is ANQGSEA. V was clipped by 6 bases and J by 1 base; unmatched bases: 6. The CDR3, as DNA: TGCAGCGTCTCCGGACAGGGGGGTTCCTACGAGCAGTACTTC. This encodes CSVSGQGGSYEQYF.

The chain recombines TRBV6-5 with TRBJ2-1; 9 bases line up with TRBD1. CDR1 is MNHEY, CDR2 SVGAGI, per germline. The V gene end was trimmed by 0 bases and the J gene end by 6 bases; junction bases not matched to a gene: 3. The CDR3 extends over 15 amino acids. The CDR3 here is CASSYSSTGGNEQFF. The DNA of the CDR3 is TGTGCCAGCAGTTACTCTTCGACAGGGGGCAATGAGCAGTTCTTC.

This CDR3 is CASKGLDTDTQYF. The CDR3 DNA reads as TGTGCCAGCAAGGGGCTGGACACAGATACGCAGTATTTT. The chain combines TRBV27 with TRBJ2-3; tentatively, D is TRBD1 (5 bases). The length of the CDR3 is 13 residues. Germline V gene sequence: CDR1 MNHEY, CDR2 SMNVEV (reference sequence). V was pared by 7 bases and J by 2 bases, with 10 bases between.

The rearrangement joins TRBV6-5 to TRBJ1-1; unclear D gene. In germline, CDR1 is MNHEY, CDR2 SVGAGI. The V and J ends lost 1 base and 1 base respectively, with 13 bases between them. The CDR3 covers 16 residues. CDR3 in DNA: TGTGCCAGCAGTTACTTGGGCGTGGGTTCGAACACTGAAGCTTTCTTT. It is translated as CASSYLGVGSNTEAFF.

The chain couples TRBV29-1 to TRBJ2-1; 10 bases align to TRBD1. From germline, CDR1 is SQVTM and CDR2 ANQGSEA. The CDR3 runs to 11 residues. Trimming took 6 bases from V and 16 from J; bases not matched to a gene: 9. The CDR3 region has the DNA TGCAGCGTCGTCCCGGACAGGGGGTACTTCTTC. This encodes CSVVPDRGYFF.

The chain combines TRBV29-1 with TRBJ2-5; 8 nucleotides line up with TRBD1. The last part of the DNA fits TRBJ2-7 better; the J call may be wrong. Germline CDR1 SQVTM, CDR2 ANQGSEA. This CDR3 is built from 11 residues. The CDR3 DNA follows: TGCAGCGGACAGGGGAGCTACGAGCAGTACTTC. It yields the protein CSGQGSYEQYF.

The chain carries TRBV7-2 and TRBJ1-5, with 11 nucleotides matching TRBD1. The CDR3 runs 16 residues. CDR1 SGHTA and CDR2 FQGNSA come from the germline V gene. Unmatched junction bases numbered 9, after V lost 5 bases and J lost 6 bases. CDR3 sequence: CASSQNGQGAGQPQHF. The CDR3 DNA reads as TGTGCCAGCAGCCAAAACGGACAGGGGGCGGGTCAGCCCCAGCATTTT.

This chain links TRBV12-5 with TRBJ1-2; 10 bases match TRBD1. With 6 bases clipped from V and 7 bases from J, the junction kept 8 bases outside the gene matches. CDR1 is LGHNT and CDR2 is FRNRAP in the germline V gene. This CDR3 has 14 residues. CDR3 sequence (DNA): TGTGCTAGTGGACCCTCCGGGACAGGGGCTGGCTACACCTTC. Its translation is CASGPSGTGAGYTF.

The chain links TRBV11-2 to TRBJ1-3, with 10 bases lining up with TRBD1. V was clipped by 6 bases and J by 2 bases; unmatched bases: 4. There are 15 residues in the CDR3. Germline V gives CDR1 SGHAT, CDR2 FQNNGV. The CDR3 DNA reads TGTGCCAGCAGGAATGACAGGGGGCCTGGAAACACCATATATTTT. This sequence encodes CASRNDRGPGNTIYF.

The chain couples TRBV29-1 to TRBJ1-2; TRBD1 aligns across 7 bases. The CDR3 sequence is 14 residues long. V lost 4 bases, J lost 5 bases, and 10 bases stayed unmatched. Germline V lookup: CDR1 SQVTM, CDR2 ANQGSEA. CDR3 nucleotide sequence: TGCAGCGTTGGGGTAGGGGGCGATTGGTATGGCTACACCTTC. The encoded protein is CSVGVGGDWYGYTF.

This clone was observed a few times. This chain connects TRBV7-2 to TRBJ1-1; 10 bases are a match to TRBD1. The CDR3 contains 15 residues. Trimming took 3 bases from V and 2 from J; bases not matched to a gene: 3. Germline assignment: CDR1 SGHTA and CDR2 FQGNSA. The CDR3 bases are TGTGCCAGCAGCTTTAGACAGGGGGCTAACACTGAAGCTTTCTTT. Its protein product is CASSFRQGANTEAFF.

This clone occurred once. The J gene is TRBJ2-1, the V gene TRBV19; TRBD1 agrees at 8 bases. The CDR3 has 14 residues. With V trimmed by 7 bases and J by 3 bases, 5 bases remained unmatched. The germline gives CDR1 LNHDA, CDR2 SQIVND (reference sequence). CDR3 DNA: TGTGCCAGTAAACACGGGACAGGCTACAATGAGCAGTTCTTC. The encoded protein is CASKHGTGYNEQFF.

J is TRBJ1-4 and V is TRBV7-2, with D unclear. The germline V and J ends were trimmed by 5 bases and 3 bases, with 13 bases remaining between them. The V gene's germline CDR1 is SGHTA and CDR2 FQGNSA. This CDR3 comprises 15 residues. CDR3 loop: CASSPLDRANEKLFF. DNA of the CDR3: TGTGCCAGCAGCCCTTTGGATCGGGCTAATGAAAAACTGTTTTTT.

The J gene is TRBJ2-5, the V gene TRBV10-3; TRBD1 might be the D (6 bases). This CDR3 is 13 amino acids long. In germline, CDR1 is ENHRY, CDR2 SYGVKD. With 8 bases removed from V and 5 bases from J, the gap between germline ends came to 15 bases. The CDR3 region is CAIAPGHGETQYF. CDR3 DNA: TGTGCCATCGCACCGGGACACGGGGAGACCCAGTACTTC.

J is TRBJ1-5 and V is TRBV6-1; no firm D call. The CDR3 totals 14 residues. V was cut by 2 bases and J by 7 bases, with 12 bases left in between. Germline V gene sequence: CDR1 MNHNS, CDR2 SASEGT. The CDR3 spells CASSELGRSQPQHF. The DNA for the CDR3 is TGTGCCAGCAGTGAACTAGGTCGTAGCCAGCCCCAGCATTTT.

V usage is TRBV7-2 and J usage is TRBJ2-2, with TRBD1 matching over 7 bases. Losses at the gene ends were 6 bases for V and 7 bases for J; bases not matched to a gene: 11. In germline, CDR1 is SGHTA, CDR2 FQGNSA. The CDR3 covers 15 residues. CDR3 sequence: CASRTDRAESGELFF. For the CDR3, the DNA is TGTGCCAGCAGAACCGACAGGGCGGAGAGCGGGGAGCTGTTTTTT.

CDR3 bases: TGTGCCAGCAGTGAATCAGGGGTGCACTCACCCCTCCACTTT. It translates to CASSESGVHSPLHF. The rearrangement joins TRBV6-1 to TRBJ1-6, with D possibly being TRBD1 (6 bases). Trimming cost V 2 bases and J 10 bases, with 12 bases left between them. This CDR3 comprises 14 residues. Germline CDR1 reads MNHNS; CDR2 reads SASEGT.

The V gene is TRBV7-9, the J gene TRBJ1-1, with 9 nucleotides matching TRBD1. The CDR3 is 15 residues long. The germline V gene encodes CDR1 SEHNR and CDR2 FQNEAQ (reference sequence). The junction had 9 bases not matched to a gene; V was cut back by 4 bases and J by 6 bases. CDR3 in amino acids: CASSSLRDRAAEAFF. In nucleotides, the CDR3 is TGTGCCAGCAGCTCTCTCCGGGACAGGGCCGCTGAAGCTTTCTTT.

V gene TRBV5-1 combines with J gene TRBJ2-7, with 8 bases identical to TRBD1. CDR1 and CDR2 from the germline V gene are SGHRS and YFSETQ. The CDR3 loop spans 14 amino acids. Trimming cost V 4 bases and J 1 base; bases outside gene matches: 4. The CDR3 DNA reads TGCGCCAGCAGCAACGGACAGGGTTCCTACGAGCAGTACTTC. It yields the protein CASSNGQGSYEQYF.

V gene TRBV18 combines with J gene TRBJ1-5; 10 positions match TRBD1. Germline V gives CDR1 KGHSH, CDR2 LQKENI. The CDR3 runs to 14 residues. The V gene end was trimmed by 6 bases and the J gene end by 9 bases; junction bases not matched to a gene: 8. CDR3 in DNA: TGTGCCAGCTCTGCCGACAGGGGGCCTGGGCCCCAGCATTTT. Translating it yields CASSADRGPGPQHF.

The table lists this clone with a few counts. The chain joins TRBV19 to TRBJ2-1; 10 bases match TRBD2. V shed 9 bases, J shed 3 bases, and the junction held 2 bases outside the gene matches. The CDR3 is 13 amino acids. Looked up from germline, CDR1 is LNHDA and CDR2 is SQIVND (reference sequence). The CDR3 nucleotides read TGTGCCAGCTCTAGCGGGAGCTACAATGAGCAGTTCTTC. It translates to CASSSGSYNEQFF.